The source of this T cell receptor (beta chain) is a study of OX40 agonist ivuxolimab in advanced cancers. Looking at the study overall: The patients' treatment was ivuxolimab, an agonistic anti-OX40 (CD134) antibody. Regarding the study as a whole: The CD4+ and CD8+ T cells in the blood had expanded clonally by week 6 at 0.1 to 3.0 mg/kg.

V shed 3 bases and J 7 bases; nucleotides not matched to a gene: 10. Per the germline V gene, CDR1 is KGHSH and CDR2 is LQKENI. The CDR3 covers 15 residues. Using immunoSEQ multiplex PCR, the repertoire was profiled, and TCRdb retains in-frame clones only, with some absent. The sample records fewer than 60,000 clones, 75% to 90% being singletons. A note on this clone: Its cognate antigen is unknown.

The rearrangement links TRBV18 to TRBJ2-5; 8 bases are shared with TRBD1. The sequencing here drew on CD4+ or CD8+ T cells sorted from blood, taken in a trial of the OX40 agonist ivuxolimab. This clonotype originated in an adult with an advanced solid tumor such as melanoma, head and neck, liver or kidney cancer. The CDR3 sequence: CASSPRIRQGSTQYF. DNA for the CDR3: TGTGCCAGCTCACCGCGGATACGACAGGGGTCGACCCAGTACTTC.